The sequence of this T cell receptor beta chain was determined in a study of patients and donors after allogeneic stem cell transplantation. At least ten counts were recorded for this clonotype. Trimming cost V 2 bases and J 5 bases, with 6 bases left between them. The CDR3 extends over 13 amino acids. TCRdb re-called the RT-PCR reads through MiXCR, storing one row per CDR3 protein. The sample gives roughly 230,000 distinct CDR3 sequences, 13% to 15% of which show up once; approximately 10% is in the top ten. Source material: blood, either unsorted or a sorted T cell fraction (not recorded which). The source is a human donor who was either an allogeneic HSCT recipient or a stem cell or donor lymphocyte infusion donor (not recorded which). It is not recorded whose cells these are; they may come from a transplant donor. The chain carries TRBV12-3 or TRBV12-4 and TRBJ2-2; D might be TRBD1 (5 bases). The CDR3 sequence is CASSLKGTGELFF. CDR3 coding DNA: TGTGCCAGCAGTTTAAAGGGGACCGGGGAGCTGTTTTTT.